The 21 T cell receptor beta chains below were found in one sample sequenced in a study of T cell repertoires in cytomegalovirus infection. TCRdb re-derived calls from the reads in MiXCR, one entry per CDR3 protein. The sample lists roughly 600,000 distinct CDR3 sequences, around 24% occurring once. Material for sequencing was CD8+ T cells from PBMCs. These receptor sequences come from a human donor in good health (CMV status not recorded). Some clones in this sample may be carry-over from other donors' samples.

The chain joins TRBV6-2 or TRBV6-3 to TRBJ1-4, with TRBD1 as a possible D gene (5 bases). The ends were cut back, 9 bases at V and 8 bases at J, with 13 bases in the middle. The CDR3 extends over 12 amino acids. Germline V gene data show CDR1 as MNHEY and CDR2 as SVGEGT. CDR3 residues: CARSYGAEKLFF. The CDR3 DNA follows: TGTGCCAGAAGCTACGGGGCAGAAAAACTGTTTTTT.

The V call is TRBV20-1, the J call TRBJ2-1; 10 bases fit TRBD1. Unmatched junction bases numbered 4, after V lost 0 bases and J lost 5 bases. CDR1 and CDR2 from the germline V gene are DFQATT and SNEGSKA (reference sequence). CDR3 length equals 15 residues. The CDR3 sequence: CSAREVGTGDNEQFF. The CDR3 bases are TGCAGTGCTAGAGAAGTGGGGACAGGGGACAATGAGCAGTTCTTC.

There are a few counts of this clonotype. The rearrangement links TRBV4-1 to TRBJ2-5; D unclear. Germline V gene lookup returns CDR1 MGHRA and CDR2 YSYEKL. This CDR3 has 11 amino acids. V dropped 8 bases and J dropped 4 bases, with 8 bases sitting between them. The CDR3 here is CASAGGETQYF. CDR3 nucleotide sequence: TGCGCCAGCGCTGGCGGAGAGACCCAGTACTTC.

Comment on this clonotype: A much larger clone is a single base away; this may be a read error. The J gene is TRBJ2-2, the V gene TRBV7-6, with TRBD2 as a possible D gene (5 bases). The CDR3 is 18 amino acids. Deletions cut 2 bases from V and 4 bases from J, with 20 bases between. Germline assignment: CDR1 SGHVS and CDR2 FNYEAQ. Written as DNA, the CDR3 is TGTGCCAGCAGCTTATATGTAGGCCAGGTCCGGGGCACCGGGGAGCTGTTTTTT. It encodes CASSLYVGQVRGTGELFF.

This chain joins TRBV7-1 and TRBJ1-4; tentatively, D is TRBD1 (5 bases). TRBV7-1 is sorted into the ORF group, with uncertain function. The CDR3 consists of 16 residues. Trimming took 3 bases from V and 8 from J, leaving 19 bases between them. CDR3 in amino acids: CASSSTRQPLREKLFF. The CDR3 DNA follows: TGTGCCAGCAGCTCGACAAGACAGCCACTTAGGGAAAAACTGTTTTTT.

This chain joins TRBV7-9 and TRBJ2-3; TRBD2 might be the D (6 bases). This CDR3 has 15 residues. V was trimmed by 2 bases and J by 8 bases, leaving 17 bases between them. Germline V lookup: CDR1 SEHNR, CDR2 FQNEAQ (reference sequence). CDR3 region: CASSLYVSGGATQYF. The CDR3 bases are TGTGCCAGCAGCTTATATGTGAGCGGCGGGGCTACGCAGTATTTT.

The chain recombines TRBV28 with TRBJ1-3; D gene unclear. This CDR3 is built from 16 residues. Germline V CDR1 and CDR2: MDHEN, SYDVKM. With 2 bases removed from V and 3 bases from J, the gap between germline ends came to 14 bases. Here the CDR3 reads CASSLAVRAIGNTIYF. The CDR3 DNA is TGTGCCAGCAGTTTAGCGGTGCGGGCCATTGGAAACACCATATATTTT.

This clonotype was observed many times. The V gene is TRBV6-2 or TRBV6-3, the J gene TRBJ2-1, with D possibly matching TRBD2 (6 bases). The germline gives CDR1 MNHEY, CDR2 SVGEGT. The CDR3 has 14 residues. Trimming took 2 bases from V and 4 from J, leaving 9 bases between them. This CDR3 is CASSYGGAYNEQFF. The CDR3, as DNA: TGTGCCAGCAGTTACGGCGGGGCTTACAATGAGCAGTTCTTC.

This clonotype showed up just a few times. The chain uses TRBV20-1 and TRBJ2-3, with D perhaps TRBD2 (6 bases). CDR3 size: 16 residues. The V and J ends lost 3 bases and 3 bases respectively, with 19 bases between them. Looked up from germline, CDR1 is DFQATT and CDR2 is SNEGSKA (reference sequence). CDR3 region: CSARPAEGRPTDTQYF. In DNA form, the CDR3 reads TGCAGTGCTAGGCCCGCGGAGGGGCGCCCTACAGATACGCAGTATTTT.

The chain has TRBV12-5 and TRBJ2-5, with D uncertain. Trimming removed 1 base from V and 1 base from J, with 13 bases in between. Germline CDR1 LGHNT, CDR2 FRNRAP. The CDR3 has 16 amino acids. In DNA form, the CDR3 reads TGTGCTAGTGGTTTGGGCCCAGGAGACCTCCAAGAGACCCAGTACTTC. Amino acid sequence: CASGLGPGDLQETQYF.

The chain carries TRBV7-9 and TRBJ2-7, with D possibly matching TRBD1 (5 bases). This CDR3 region has 15 residues. The V and J ends lost 1 base and 0 bases respectively, with 10 bases between them. CDR1 is SEHNR and CDR2 is FQNEAQ in the germline V gene (reference sequence). The chain's CDR3 is CASSLVDSSSYEQYF. CDR3 DNA: TGTGCCAGCAGCTTAGTAGACAGTAGCTCCTACGAGCAGTACTTC.

This clonotype was seen a handful of times. This sequence joins TRBV7-9 and TRBJ2-1; maybe TRBD2 (6 bases). V lost 1 base and J 9 bases, leaving 13 bases between the germline ends. Germline V gene data show CDR1 as SEHNR and CDR2 as FQNEAQ (reference sequence). The CDR3 loop spans 14 amino acids. This CDR3 is CASSLVPGRAEQFF. The CDR3 DNA follows: TGTGCCAGCAGCTTAGTCCCCGGGAGAGCTGAGCAGTTCTTC. Using reference TRBV7-9 and TRBJ2-1 for the parts outside the CDR3, the full variable domain is DTGVSQNPRHKITKRGQNVTFRCDPISEHNRLYWYRQTLGQGPEFLTYFQNEAQLEKSRLLSDRFSAERPKGSFSTLEIQRTEQGDSAMYLCASSLVPGRAEQFFGPGTRLTVL.

This clonotype has at least ten counts. One end of the junction fails to match germline, which may point to a read error. The CDR3 spells CASSMGSGANVLTF. The DNA for the CDR3 is TGTGCTAGCAGCATGGGCTCTGGGGCCAACGTCCTGACTTTC. The V and J genes are TRBV7-7 and TRBJ2-6; D gene unclear. Germline lookup yields CDR1 SSHAT and CDR2 FNYEAQ (reference sequence). CDR3 length equals 14 residues.

This clonotype was detected a few times. The chain links TRBV29-1 to TRBJ1-1; D is undetermined. V lost 5 bases to trimming and J lost 0 bases, with 10 bases between them. The CDR3 has 13 residues. CDR1 and CDR2 from the germline V gene are SQVTM and ANQGSEA. The CDR3 DNA reads as TGCAGCGTTACCGGGCCGATGAACACTGAAGCTTTCTTT. It yields the protein CSVTGPMNTEAFF.

This sequence joins TRBV29-1 and TRBJ1-1; perhaps TRBD1 as D (6 bases). V was trimmed by 7 bases and J by 0 bases, leaving 9 bases between them. The CDR3 totals 12 residues. CDR1 SQVTM and CDR2 ANQGSEA come from the germline V gene. The CDR3 bases are TGCAGCGGACAGGAGATGAACACTGAAGCTTTCTTT. Encoded protein: CSGQEMNTEAFF.

Regarding this clonotype: This CDR3 fails to terminate in the conserved phenylalanine or tryptophan, so it likely reflects a read error. The CDR3 bases are TGTGCCAGCAGGCTCGGGACAGGGAATCAGCCCCAGCATTGT. Its translation is CASRLGTGNQPQHC. V usage is TRBV27 and J usage is TRBJ1-5; 9 nucleotides agree with TRBD1. Germline V gives CDR1 MNHEY, CDR2 SMNVEV (reference sequence). Trimming removed 6 bases from V and 4 bases from J; junction bases left unmatched: 4. CDR3 length: 14 amino acids.

In this sample, this clonotype turned up a few times. The V and J genes are TRBV6-6 and TRBJ1-5; TRBD1 agrees at 8 bases. V was pared by 5 bases and J by 6 bases, with 6 bases of the junction left unmatched. This CDR3 comprises 14 residues. Germline-derived CDR1 and CDR2 are MNHNY and SVGAGI (reference sequence). The CDR3 region has the DNA TGTGCCAGCAGTCGGGCAGGGGGCGTTCAGCCCCAGCATTTT. Residues: CASSRAGGVQPQHF.

The V and J genes are TRBV14 and TRBJ2-2, with D unclear. Germline loops: CDR1 SGHDN, CDR2 FVKESK. There are 18 residues in the CDR3. V shed 1 base and J shed 1 base, with 16 bases lying between them. Written as DNA, the CDR3 is TGTGCCAGCAGCCAAGGATTCGCGCATCGAGGGAACACCGGGGAGCTGTTTTTT. As protein: CASSQGFAHRGNTGELFF.

This clonotype was seen at least ten times. The chain joins TRBV28 to TRBJ2-1; D is unclear. CDR1 MDHEN and CDR2 SYDVKM come from the germline V gene. The CDR3 runs to 15 residues. The V and J ends lost 3 bases and 1 base respectively, with 10 bases between them. The CDR3 loop reads CASSFLQESYNEQFF. CDR3 bases: TGTGCCAGCAGTTTCCTCCAGGAGTCCTACAATGAGCAGTTCTTC.

In its sample, this clonotype was seen a few times. This chain joins TRBV6-2 or TRBV6-3 and TRBJ2-7; D unresolved. V was pared by 2 bases and J by 3 bases, with 8 bases between. This CDR3 has 13 residues. Germline CDR1 reads MNHEY; CDR2 reads SVGEGT. The CDR3 is CASSYRQIYEQYF. The CDR3 DNA reads TGTGCCAGCAGTTACAGGCAGATCTACGAGCAGTACTTC.

This clonotype has more than one count but fewer than ten. The chain is built from TRBV7-9 and TRBJ1-3, with TRBD1 matching over 9 bases. V was pared by 7 bases and J by 0 bases, with 7 bases of the junction left unmatched. This CDR3 spans 16 amino acids. The V gene's germline CDR1 is SEHNR and CDR2 FQNEAQ (reference sequence). CDR3 DNA: TGTGCCAGCACCGGACAGGGGAGATTCTCTGGAAACACCATATATTTT. This encodes CASTGQGRFSGNTIYF.